The source of this TCR beta chain is a study of PD-L1 blockade in urothelial cancer. Study summary: Reported median T cell count for blood samples was roughly 140,000. Findings and limits, study-wide: Below-median TCR clonality that was measured in pretreatment blood predicted better survival.

Time point here: pretreatment peripheral blood. All patients carried locally advanced or metastatic urothelial carcinoma. Sampling of each patient yielded between 1 and 8 specimens, collected pretreatment and on-treatment. Germline CDR1 reads MNHNS; CDR2 reads SASEGT. This CDR3 contains 14 residues. Trimming stripped 0 bases from V and 11 bases from J, with 14 bases between. This clone appeared a single time. The antigen is not known. Method: immunoSEQ multiplex PCR; TCRdb's copy keeps in-frame clones and lacks some. This table has some 44,000 clones, around 81% appearing once. The chain recombines TRBV6-1 with TRBJ1-5; the D gene is possibly TRBD1 (6 bases). This clonotype originated in a man aged 55 to 70 with urothelial cancer. The sample was PBMCs, taken around atezolizumab (anti-PD-L1) treatment. CDR3 loop: CASSEAAAPGAQHF. CDR3 nucleotide sequence: TGTGCCAGCAGTGAAGCGGCAGCCCCAGGGGCCCAGCATTTT.